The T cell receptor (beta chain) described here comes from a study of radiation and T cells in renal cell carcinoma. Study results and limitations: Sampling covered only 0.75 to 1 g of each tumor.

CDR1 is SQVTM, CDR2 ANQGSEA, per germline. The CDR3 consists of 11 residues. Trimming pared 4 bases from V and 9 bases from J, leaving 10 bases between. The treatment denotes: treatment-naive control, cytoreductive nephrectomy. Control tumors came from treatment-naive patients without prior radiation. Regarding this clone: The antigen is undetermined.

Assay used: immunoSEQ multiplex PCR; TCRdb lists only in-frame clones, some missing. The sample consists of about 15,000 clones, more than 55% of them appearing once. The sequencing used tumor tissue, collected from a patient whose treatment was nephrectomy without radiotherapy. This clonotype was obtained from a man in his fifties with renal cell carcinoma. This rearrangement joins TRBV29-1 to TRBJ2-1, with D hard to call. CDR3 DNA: TGCAGCGTTGCCCAGAGAGGTGAGCAGTTCTTC. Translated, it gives CSVAQRGEQFF.